This T cell receptor beta chain was identified in a study of blood T cell repertoires in COVID-19. The table came from immunoSEQ multiplex PCR; TCRdb's copy has only in-frame clones and leaves some out. The sample has around 230,000 clones; 70% to 90% are singletons. The CDR3 has 14 residues. V was pared by 1 base and J by 3 bases, with 7 bases between. Germline values: CDR1 SGHVS, CDR2 FNYEAQ. This receptor was obtained from a man aged 40-50 years with acute or convalescent COVID-19. Sequencing was carried out using peripheral blood. The V call is TRBV7-6, the J call TRBJ1-3; D not resolved. CDR3 DNA: TGTGCCAGCAGCTTAGGTCCCCGTGGAAACACCATATATTTT. Its translation is CASSLGPRGNTIYF.